The 22 T cell receptor beta chains given below trace back to one sample, sequenced in a study of OX40 agonist ivuxolimab in advanced cancers. This table comes from immunoSEQ multiplex PCR, and its TCRdb copy is limited to in-frame clones, with some not included. The profile covers tens of thousands of clones, with around nine tenths appearing a single time and about 2.3% taken by the ten largest. The sequences come from CD4+ or CD8+ T cells sorted from blood, collected in a trial of the OX40 agonist ivuxolimab. These TCRs come from an adult with an advanced solid tumor such as melanoma, head and neck, liver or kidney cancer.

V is TRBV20-1 and J is TRBJ1-1; D gene ambiguous. The CDR3 covers 11 residues. V lost 2 bases to trimming and J lost 7 bases, with 8 bases between them. Germline V gene data show CDR1 as DFQATT and CDR2 as SNEGSKA (reference sequence). The CDR3 DNA follows: TGCAGTGCTAGAAGGGTGAATGAAGCTTTCTTT. The encoded protein is CSARRVNEAFF.

The chain recombines TRBV5-1 with TRBJ2-3, with 14 bases lining up with TRBD2. V shed 0 bases, J shed 4 bases, and the junction held 4 bases outside the gene matches. This CDR3 is 17 amino acids long. CDR1 and CDR2 (germline): SGHRS, YFSETQ. The CDR3 region is CASSLEGLAGVSDTQYF. DNA for the CDR3: TGCGCCAGCAGCTTGGAGGGACTAGCGGGAGTCTCAGATACGCAGTATTTT.

The chain recombines TRBV5-1 with TRBJ2-3; D possibly uses TRBD1 or TRBD2 (5 bases each). Trimming took 4 bases from V and 2 from J, leaving 14 bases between them. The CDR3 spans 15 residues. Germline V gene data show CDR1 as SGHRS and CDR2 as YFSETQ. CDR3 nucleotide sequence: TGCGCCAGCAGCCCCGGGGCCTATAACACAGATACGCAGTATTTT. It yields the protein CASSPGAYNTDTQYF.

V gene TRBV2 combines with J gene TRBJ2-6; tentative D call: TRBD1 (5 bases). Germline values: CDR1 SNHLY, CDR2 FYNNEI. CDR3 length equals 17 residues. Between the trimmed V and J ends, which lost 9 bases and 1 base, there was a span of 19 bases. In nucleotides, the CDR3 is TGTGCCAGTCCGGCGGCAGGGTACCAATCTGGGGCCAACGTCCTGACTTTC. Encoded protein: CASPAAGYQSGANVLTF.

The genes are TRBV20-1 and TRBJ1-1; TRBD1 matches at 8 bases. The CDR3 sequence is 11 residues long. V shed 5 bases, J shed 11 bases, and the junction held 7 bases outside the gene matches. Germline values: CDR1 DFQATT, CDR2 SNEGSKA (reference sequence). CDR3 sequence (DNA): TGCAGTGCTGGACAGGGATTGAGGGCTTTCTTT. Translating gives CSAGQGLRAFF.

V usage is TRBV30 and J usage is TRBJ2-7; D ambiguous. The germline V gene encodes CDR1 GTSNPN and CDR2 SVGIG (reference sequence). This CDR3 has 13 residues. Trimming left V 6 bases short and J 4 bases short, with 16 bases between. CDR3 region: CACKLVLLYEQYF. In nucleotides, the CDR3 is TGTGCCTGCAAGCTAGTTTTGTTGTACGAGCAGTACTTC.

The genes are TRBV7-9 and TRBJ2-7; D remains ambiguous. Germline V gene data show CDR1 as SEHNR and CDR2 as FQNEAQ (reference sequence). This CDR3 comprises 12 residues. Deletions cut 1 base from V and 7 bases from J, with 8 bases between. The CDR3 sequence is CASSLEVWEQYF. CDR3 bases: TGTGCCAGCAGCTTAGAGGTGTGGGAGCAGTACTTC.

This rearrangement joins TRBV2 to TRBJ1-4, with D hard to call. This CDR3 region has 12 residues. Trimming pared 6 bases from V and 5 bases from J, leaving 7 bases between. Germline V gene sequence: CDR1 SNHLY, CDR2 FYNNEI. As DNA, the CDR3 is TGTGCCAGCAGACAGTTAAATGAAAAACTGTTTTTT. The encoded protein is CASRQLNEKLFF.

The rearrangement joins TRBV27 to TRBJ2-7; D remains ambiguous. This CDR3 spans 14 amino acids. The germline V gene has CDR1 MNHEY and CDR2 SMNVEV (reference sequence). V lost 5 bases and J 1 base, leaving 12 bases between the germline ends. CDR3 DNA sequence: TGTGCCAGCAGTCGCGGTTGGGGATCCTACGAGCAGTACTTC. This translates into CASSRGWGSYEQYF.

V and J are TRBV7-9 and TRBJ1-3; D unresolved. Deletions cut 5 bases from V and 0 bases from J, with 11 bases between. The CDR3 totals 15 residues. The germline V gene has CDR1 SEHNR and CDR2 FQNEAQ (reference sequence). CDR3 loop: CASSRDGLSGNTIYF. The CDR3 bases are TGTGCCAGCAGCCGAGACGGGCTCTCTGGAAACACCATATATTTT. Supplemented by reference TRBV7-9 and TRBJ1-3, the full variable domain reads DTGVSQNPRHKITKRGQNVTFRCDPISEHNRLYWYRQTLGQGPEFLTYFQNEAQLEKSRLLSDRFSAERPKGSFSTLEIQRTEQGDSAMYLCASSRDGLSGNTIYFGEGSWLTVV.

The chain uses TRBV19 and TRBJ1-2; D unresolved. Germline V gene lookup returns CDR1 LNHDA and CDR2 SQIVND (reference sequence). The CDR3 extends over 13 amino acids. The V and J ends lost 4 bases and 5 bases respectively, with 11 bases between them. The CDR3 spells CASSTRDEYGYTF. The CDR3 nucleotides read TGTGCCAGTAGTACACGGGATGAATATGGCTACACCTTC.

The chain carries TRBV18 and TRBJ2-1; 12 bases line up with TRBD2. Germline-derived CDR1 and CDR2 are KGHSH and LQKENI. The V segment lost 3 bases and the J segment 5 bases; nucleotides outside the gene matches: 5. This CDR3 has 16 amino acids. DNA of the CDR3: TGTGCCAGCTCACCCCTTCTAGCGGGAGGGCACAATGAGCAGTTCTTC. Its protein is CASSPLLAGGHNEQFF.

The CDR3 DNA follows: TGTGCCAGCAGCACTGGGACAGGGCTCATCCACTTT. Its translation: CASSTGTGLIHF. This chain links TRBV5-6 with TRBJ1-6; TRBD1 aligns across 9 bases. This CDR3 has 12 amino acids. Trimming cost V 4 bases and J 17 bases; bases outside gene matches: 7. Looked up from germline, CDR1 is SGHDT and CDR2 is YYEEEE.

The V gene is TRBV21-1, the J gene TRBJ2-1; TRBD2 is the table's D call, not checked against the DNA. TRBV21-1 is an annotated pseudogene. The CDR3 runs 20 residues. The CDR3 DNA reads as TGTGCCAGCAGCAAACGGCCAGGGTACTCGACGGGAGGGCCACACAATGAGCAGTTCTTC. Its protein is CASSKRPGYSTGGPHNEQFF.

The chain links TRBV7-2 to TRBJ2-2; 8 bases agree with TRBD2. The CDR3 sequence is 16 residues long. CDR1 is SGHTA and CDR2 is FQGNSA in the germline V gene. The trim removed 3 bases at V and 2 bases at J, leaving 5 bases unmatched. This CDR3 is CASSFTGGPNTGELFF. The CDR3 DNA is TGTGCCAGCAGCTTTACGGGAGGGCCCAACACCGGGGAGCTGTTTTTT.

The chain joins TRBV18 to TRBJ1-1, with 7 bases lining up with TRBD1. In germline, CDR1 is KGHSH, CDR2 LQKENI. This CDR3 has 15 amino acids. J gave up 4 bases and V 3 bases, and 8 bases lay outside the gene matches. The CDR3 DNA follows: TGTGCCAGCTCACCGGGTAGACAGGGAGGCACTGAAGCTTTCTTT. Protein product: CASSPGRQGGTEAFF.

This clone has just one count. This chain links TRBV5-1 with TRBJ2-5; 7 positions agree with TRBD1. The J segment lost 3 bases and the V segment lost 0 bases, leaving 5 bases of the junction unmatched. The CDR3 is made up of 15 amino acids. Germline V gene sequence: CDR1 SGHRS, CDR2 YFSETQ. The CDR3 here is CASSLGGGREETQYF. The CDR3 DNA follows: TGCGCCAGCAGCTTGGGAGGGGGCCGAGAAGAGACCCAGTACTTC.

CDR3 coding DNA: TGTGCCAGCAGTTTAGGCGGAGGGACGGGGGCTAACTATGGCTACACCTTC. Translated, it gives CASSLGGGTGANYGYTF. The chain joins TRBV28 to TRBJ1-2; tentative D call: TRBD1 (5 bases). This CDR3 region has 17 residues. Trimming shortened V by 2 bases and J by 0 bases, and 16 bases separated the two germline ends. CDR1 is MDHEN, CDR2 SYDVKM, per germline.

V usage is TRBV5-1 and J usage is TRBJ2-5; 7 bases are a match to TRBD1. The germline gives CDR1 SGHRS, CDR2 YFSETQ. V dropped 7 bases and J dropped 4; count of bases not matched to a gene: 7. The CDR3 is 13 residues long. CDR3 sequence reads: CASGTVSVETQYF. CDR3 sequence (DNA): TGCGCCAGCGGGACAGTCTCTGTAGAGACCCAGTACTTC.

The chain carries TRBV5-1 and TRBJ2-5; TRBD1 aligns across 8 bases. The CDR3 runs to 16 residues. V lost 4 bases and J lost 5; bases outside the gene matches: 13. The germline gives CDR1 SGHRS, CDR2 YFSETQ. CDR3 sequence (DNA): TGCGCCAGCAGCCCAGGGACAGGCGGCCCCGGGGAGACCCAGTACTTC. Translated, it gives CASSPGTGGPGETQYF.

This clone was seen a single time. The rearrangement links TRBV30 to TRBJ1-2; D gene unclear. Per the germline V gene, CDR1 is GTSNPN and CDR2 is SVGIG (reference sequence). Trimming took 4 bases from V and 4 from J, leaving 13 bases between them. This CDR3 spans 13 amino acids. This CDR3 reads CAWTLLSGYGYTF. DNA for the CDR3: TGTGCCTGGACCTTGCTGTCGGGCTATGGCTACACCTTC.

The genes are TRBV10-2 and TRBJ2-3; D is perhaps TRBD1 or TRBD2 (5 bases each). Germline CDR1 and CDR2: WSHSY and SAAADI. The CDR3 length is 16 residues. V was trimmed by 0 bases and J by 4 bases, leaving 14 bases between them. The CDR3 spells CASSESMGEWADTQYF. The DNA of the CDR3 is TGCGCCAGCAGTGAGTCGATGGGGGAGTGGGCAGATACGCAGTATTTT.